The next 31 T cell receptor beta chains were all read from a single sample in a study of regulatory T cells in long-lasting Graves disease. Time point here: persistent/refractory GD, antithyroid drugs over 5 years with positive TRAb. The TCR library used RNA extracted from PBMCs. To make TCR beta libraries, researchers used iRepertoire HTBI primers and Arm-PCR of CDR3 regions. TCRdb reprocessed the multiplex PCR reads with MiXCR, giving one entry per CDR3 protein. The sample lists approximately 360,000 distinct CDR3 sequences, roughly 20% occurring once. Source: peripheral blood mononuclear cells (PBMCs), taken when the disease was refractory, from a patient treated with antithyroid drugs. The receptor source for this set is a woman aged 35 to 49 with Graves disease.

V is TRBV12-3 or TRBV12-4 and J is TRBJ1-2, with TRBD1 identical over 10 bases. The CDR3 extends over 14 amino acids. Unmatched junction bases numbered 8, after V lost 5 bases and J lost 8 bases. CDR3 protein: CASSGQGGAKGYTF. The CDR3 bases are TGTGCCAGCAGTGGACAGGGGGGGGCTAAAGGCTACACCTTC.

There are many counts of this clonotype. The chain recombines TRBV7-3 with TRBJ2-6; TRBD1 agrees at 11 bases. The CDR3 length is 21 residues. J gave up 1 base and V 4 bases, and 15 bases lay outside the gene matches. Per germline, CDR1 SGHTA and CDR2 FQGTGA. As DNA, the CDR3 is TGTGCCAGCAGCTCAAGCCCCGTGGGACAGGGGGTTTTATCTGGGGCCAACGTCCTGACTTTC. Amino acids: CASSSSPVGQGVLSGANVLTF.

This clonotype was detected many times. The chain recombines TRBV2 with TRBJ2-4; D ambiguous. V was cut by 6 bases and J by 1 base, with 10 bases left in between. Germline V gene sequence: CDR1 SNHLY, CDR2 FYNNEI. This CDR3 spans 14 amino acids. CDR3 DNA: TGTGCCAGCAGGCCAGACTCCGCCAAAAACATTCAGTACTTC. Translation gives CASRPDSAKNIQYF.

Ten or more counts support this clonotype. This chain connects TRBV6-1 to TRBJ1-1; D is unresolved. The CDR3 extends over 13 amino acids. Germline V gene lookup returns CDR1 MNHNS and CDR2 SASEGT. V was cut by 4 bases and J by 4 bases, with 10 bases left in between. CDR3 amino acids: CASSGPGGTEAFF. The CDR3 coding sequence is TGTGCCAGCAGTGGCCCAGGAGGCACTGAAGCTTTCTTT.

The V gene is TRBV11-2, the J gene TRBJ2-2, with 10 bases fitting TRBD1. With V trimmed by 6 bases and J by 6 bases, 7 bases remained unmatched. The CDR3 extends over 15 amino acids. Germline assignment: CDR1 SGHAT and CDR2 FQNNGV. The CDR3 region has the DNA TGTGCCAGCAGAGACAGGGGGCCGGGTGCCGGGGAGCTGTTTTTT. This translates into CASRDRGPGAGELFF.

The chain employs TRBV18 and TRBJ2-7, with 8 nucleotides matching TRBD1. CDR3 length equals 15 residues. The ends lost 0 bases at V and 3 bases at J; junction bases unmatched: 4. The germline V gene encodes CDR1 KGHSH and CDR2 LQKENI. The CDR3 loop reads CASSPPGQAFYEQYF. The CDR3 bases are TGTGCCAGCTCACCACCGGGACAGGCCTTCTACGAGCAGTACTTC.

At least ten counts were recorded for this clonotype. The chain is built from TRBV7-6 and TRBJ1-2; D is uncertain. Germline V CDR1 and CDR2: SGHVS, FNYEAQ. V lost 5 bases and J 0 bases, leaving 22 bases between the germline ends. This CDR3 comprises 18 residues. The CDR3 here is CASSPLPTELSANYGYTF. As DNA, the CDR3 is TGTGCCAGCAGCCCGTTGCCGACGGAGCTTTCAGCTAACTATGGCTACACCTTC.

V gene TRBV28 combines with J gene TRBJ2-7; TRBD1 aligns across 10 bases. The V and J ends lost 6 bases and 7 bases, in that order; junction bases with no gene match: 6. From germline, CDR1 is MDHEN and CDR2 SYDVKM. CDR3 size: 13 residues. The CDR3 sequence is CASSGQGGEEQYF. The CDR3 nucleotides read TGTGCCAGCAGCGGACAGGGGGGAGAGGAGCAGTACTTC.

This clonotype was counted ten times or more. This sequence joins TRBV20-1 and TRBJ1-4, with TRBD1 as a possible D gene (6 bases). The length of the CDR3 is 16 residues. Germline assignment: CDR1 DFQATT and CDR2 SNEGSKA (reference sequence). The V end lost 6 bases, the J end lost 8 bases, and 25 bases lay between the germline ends. In nucleotides, the CDR3 is TGCAGTGCCGCTGGTGGGGGCCGGGCCAGCAGCGAAAAACTGTTTTTT. Translation: CSAAGGGRASSEKLFF.

This clonotype was recorded many times. The chain is built from TRBV28 and TRBJ1-5; 7 nucleotides match TRBD1. Germline V gene lookup returns CDR1 MDHEN and CDR2 SYDVKM. This CDR3 has 14 amino acids. V dropped 6 bases and J dropped 5; count of bases not matched to a gene: 7. CDR3 sequence: CASRVPGQHQPQHF. In nucleotides, the CDR3 is TGTGCCAGCAGGGTACCGGGACAGCATCAGCCCCAGCATTTT. The variable domain in full, with the rest retrieved from reference TRBV28 and TRBJ1-5, is DVKVTQSSRYLVKRTGEKVFLECVQDMDHENMFWYRQDPGLGLRLIYFSYDVKMKEKGDIPEGYSVSREKKERFSLILESASTNQTSMYLCASRVPGQHQPQHFGDGTRLSIL.

The chain is built from TRBV7-8 and TRBJ1-5; D is perhaps TRBD1 (5 bases). CDR3 length: 14 residues. Trimming shortened V by 5 bases and J by 2 bases, and 10 bases separated the two germline ends. Per germline, CDR1 SGHVS and CDR2 FQNEAQ. DNA of the CDR3: TGTGCCAGCAGCACAGGAGGGGGCAATCAGCCCCAGCATTTT. It translates to CASSTGGGNQPQHF.

This clonotype was observed many times. This chain links TRBV11-2 with TRBJ2-7; perhaps TRBD2 as D (6 bases). Looked up from germline, CDR1 is SGHAT and CDR2 is FQNNGV. The length of the CDR3 is 14 residues. V lost 6 bases and J 3 bases, leaving 15 bases between the germline ends. The CDR3, as DNA: TGTGCCAGCAGGACGGGGCAGGGACTCTACGAGCAGTACTTC. Translating it yields CASRTGQGLYEQYF.

This clonotype was counted between two and nine times. The gene calls are TRBV7-9 and TRBJ2-5, with unresolved D. The CDR3 runs to 10 residues. V was shortened by 8 bases and J by 5 bases, with 6 bases between the two germline ends. CDR1 SEHNR and CDR2 FQNEAQ come from the germline V gene (reference sequence). In DNA form, the CDR3 reads TGTGCCAGCGGGTACGAGACCCAGTACTTC. Protein product: CASGYETQYF.

This clonotype was counted many times. The genes are TRBV28 and TRBJ1-6, with D unclear. The V gene's germline CDR1 is MDHEN and CDR2 SYDVKM. The CDR3 is 12 residues long. Trimming removed 8 bases from V and 7 bases from J, with 9 bases in between. The CDR3 protein is CASSGENSPLHF. The CDR3 coding sequence is TGTGCCAGCTCGGGAGAGAATTCACCCCTCCACTTT.

This clonotype was seen at least ten times. The V call is TRBV6-1, the J call TRBJ1-4; 9 bases agree with TRBD1. In germline, CDR1 is MNHNS, CDR2 SASEGT. This CDR3 region has 15 residues. The junction had 10 bases not matched to a gene; V was cut back by 9 bases and J by 5 bases. The CDR3 DNA is TGTGCCAGTAAAATTCCGGGACAGGGAAATGAAAAACTGTTTTTT. Its translation: CASKIPGQGNEKLFF.

This clonotype was counted at least ten times. The rearrangement joins TRBV2 to TRBJ2-4, with D perhaps matching TRBD1 (5 bases). The CDR3 length is 13 residues. Trimming left V 4 bases short and J 6 bases short, with 10 bases between. Looked up from germline, CDR1 is SNHLY and CDR2 is FYNNEI. CDR3 nucleotides: TGTGCCAGCAGTGGGGGCGATGGAAACATTCAGTACTTC. This translates into CASSGGDGNIQYF.

This clonotype was observed many times. This chain connects TRBV28 to TRBJ1-6; D possibly corresponds to TRBD1 (5 bases). The germline CDR1 and CDR2 sequences are MDHEN and SYDVKM. V lost 4 bases to trimming and J lost 1 base, with 11 bases between them. The CDR3 is 16 residues long. In DNA form, the CDR3 reads TGTGCCAGCAGTTCGGTGGGGGTGTCCTATAATTCACCCCTCCACTTT. This sequence encodes CASSSVGVSYNSPLHF.

This clonotype has only a few counts. The V and J genes are TRBV29-1 and TRBJ1-3; D ambiguous. Germline V lookup: CDR1 SQVTM, CDR2 ANQGSEA. The V end was cut by 4 bases, the J end by 0 bases, with 10 bases between. The CDR3 runs 14 residues. The CDR3 sequence is CSVVGANSGNTIYF. The CDR3 DNA reads as TGCAGCGTTGTGGGAGCAAACTCTGGAAACACCATATATTTT.

The chain links TRBV3-1 to TRBJ2-2; D could derive from TRBD1 or TRBD2 (5 bases each). V was trimmed by 1 base and J by 3 bases, leaving 15 bases between them. The CDR3 loop spans 17 amino acids. Germline lookup yields CDR1 LGHDT and CDR2 YNNKEL (reference sequence). The CDR3 spells CASSQGYSSGHTGELFF. In DNA form, the CDR3 reads TGTGCCAGCAGCCAAGGGTACTCTTCGGGGCACACCGGGGAGCTGTTTTTT.

V gene TRBV5-1 combines with J gene TRBJ2-7; D possibly corresponds to TRBD1 (5 bases). V lost 0 bases and J lost 0, with 13 bases in between. Looked up from germline, CDR1 is SGHRS and CDR2 is YFSETQ. The CDR3 runs to 16 residues. CDR3 loop: CASSLAPRAVSYEQYF. DNA of the CDR3: TGCGCCAGCAGCTTGGCCCCCAGGGCGGTCTCCTACGAGCAGTACTTC.

V and J are TRBV6-5 and TRBJ2-7; D ambiguous. The CDR3 is made up of 13 amino acids. V was cut by 2 bases and J by 5 bases, with 10 bases left in between. In germline, CDR1 is MNHEY, CDR2 SVGAGI. CDR3 amino acids: CASSYVPYHEQYF. DNA of the CDR3: TGTGCCAGCAGTTACGTTCCCTACCACGAGCAGTACTTC.

In the case of this clonotype: A much larger clone is a single base away; this may be a read error. This sequence joins TRBV29-1 and TRBJ1-1; TRBD1 agrees at 7 bases. The length of the CDR3 is 15 residues. Germline assignment: CDR1 SQVTM and CDR2 ANQGSEA. V gave up 2 bases and J gave up 6 bases; unmatched junction bases: 12. The DNA for the CDR3 is TGCAGCGTTGAAAAACGGAACAGGGGTCGGGCTGAAGCTTTCTTT. Translated, it gives CSVEKRNRGRAEAFF.

This chain links TRBV6-1 with TRBJ2-3; D remains unclear. The germline gives CDR1 MNHNS, CDR2 SASEGT. With 5 bases removed from V and 3 bases from J, the gap between germline ends came to 9 bases. The CDR3 loop spans 13 amino acids. CDR3: CASSQKRTDTQYF. The CDR3 DNA reads TGTGCCAGCAGTCAAAAGAGGACAGATACGCAGTATTTT.

This clonotype was seen only a few times. This chain uses TRBV7-3 with TRBJ2-5; 7 positions agree with TRBD2. CDR1 and CDR2 from the germline V gene are SGHTA and FQGTGA. The CDR3 is made up of 15 amino acids. J was trimmed by 0 bases and V by 5 bases; bases with no gene match: 6. The chain's CDR3 is CASSLGGSNQETQYF. The CDR3 coding sequence is TGTGCCAGCAGCCTAGGCGGGAGCAACCAAGAGACCCAGTACTTC.

The J gene is TRBJ1-5, the V gene TRBV30; D remains unclear. The CDR3 covers 14 residues. Germline lookup yields CDR1 GTSNPN and CDR2 SVGIG (reference sequence). With 1 base removed from V and 4 bases from J, the gap between germline ends came to 11 bases. CDR3 region: CAWSADRRNQPQHF. DNA of the CDR3: TGTGCCTGGAGTGCGGACCGCAGAAATCAGCCCCAGCATTTT.

CDR3 bases: TGTGCCAGTAGTAGCGGGGACCCTGGAAACACCATATATTTT. Its protein product is CASSSGDPGNTIYF. The chain couples TRBV19 to TRBJ1-3; tentative D call: TRBD1 (5 bases). Between the trimmed V and J ends, which lost 4 bases and 2 bases, there was a span of 9 bases. Per the germline V gene, CDR1 is LNHDA and CDR2 is SQIVND (reference sequence). The CDR3 is 14 amino acids.

This clonotype was observed at least ten times. Here the CDR3 reads CASTLPHLETQYF. The CDR3 DNA sequence: TGTGCCAGCACCCTCCCACACCTGGAGACCCAGTACTTC. The rearrangement uses TRBV28 and TRBJ2-5, with D unclear. Germline V lookup: CDR1 MDHEN, CDR2 SYDVKM. CDR3 length equals 13 residues. With 7 bases removed from V and 5 bases from J, the gap between germline ends came to 14 bases.

The chain is built from TRBV11-2 and TRBJ2-1; 11 nucleotides line up with TRBD2. The CDR3 is 16 residues long. Germline CDR1 is SGHAT and CDR2 is FQNNGV. Trimming cost V 4 bases and J 5 bases; bases outside gene matches: 7. CDR3 sequence reads: CASSSILAGVHNEQFF. The CDR3 DNA reads TGTGCCAGCAGCTCCATACTAGCGGGAGTTCACAATGAGCAGTTCTTC.

This clonotype was picked up a small number of times. J is TRBJ1-1 and V is TRBV27, with 7 bases fitting TRBD1. Germline V lookup: CDR1 MNHEY, CDR2 SMNVEV (reference sequence). This CDR3 comprises 14 residues. Losses at the gene ends were 6 bases for V and 3 bases for J; bases not matched to a gene: 7. This CDR3 is CASRTGQADTEAFF. CDR3 DNA sequence: TGTGCCAGCAGGACCGGACAGGCGGACACTGAAGCTTTCTTT.

This clonotype was found many times. The chain recombines TRBV28 with TRBJ1-5; weak D call: TRBD1 (5 bases). Germline CDR1 is MDHEN and CDR2 is SYDVKM. This CDR3 is 13 amino acids long. V was trimmed by 6 bases and J by 2 bases, leaving 8 bases between them. The CDR3 DNA is TGTGCCAGCAGCCCGGGGGGCAATCAGCCCCAGCATTTT. Protein: CASSPGGNQPQHF.

This clonotype has a count of ten or more. The chain has TRBV27 and TRBJ2-6, with 7 bases aligning to TRBD1. Germline CDR1 MNHEY, CDR2 SMNVEV (reference sequence). The CDR3 loop spans 18 amino acids. Losses at the gene ends were 2 bases for V and 0 bases for J; bases not matched to a gene: 7. The CDR3 bases are TGTGCCAGCAGTTTAAGGGGGACAGAGATCTCTGGGGCCAACGTCCTGACTTTC. Residues: CASSLRGTEISGANVLTF.